The rows below give T cell receptor beta chains drawn from one sample of a study of T cell responses to AZD1222 COVID-19 vaccine. Some clones are missing from TCRdb's copy, which holds only in-frame ones; the method was immunoSEQ multiplex PCR. Of over 130,000 clones in the sample, 92% were seen once. The sequences come from peripheral blood, collected 28 days after the second AZD1222 dose. The source of these receptors is an adult who received the AZD1222 COVID-19 vaccine. CDR3s include the opening cysteine and the closing phenylalanine or tryptophan. A D gene is named only where the DNA matches it firmly. A clone size is listed for some rows: how often the clone was seen (once, few, many), or a class if it is expanded.

v_gene	abundance	j_gene	d_gene	CDR3aa	CDR3nt
TRBV6-5	-	TRBJ2-1	TRBD2	CASSYGTSGLNEQFF	TGTGCCAGCAGTTACGGGACTAGCGGGCTCAATGAGCAGTTCTTC
TRBV18	-	TRBJ2-2	-	CASSAQGRVTGELFF	TGTGCCAGCTCCGCGCAGGGCAGGGTCACCGGGGAGCTGTTTTTT
TRBV10-3	few	TRBJ2-1	TRBD2	CATRPGLAGVEQFF	TGTGCCACCAGACCGGGACTAGCGGGAGTTGAGCAGTTCTTC
TRBV27	few	TRBJ1-1	-	CASSLYGSGTEAFF	TGTGCCAGCAGTTTGTATGGGTCAGGCACTGAAGCTTTCTTT
TRBV15	-	TRBJ1-2	-	CATSRDISYGYTF	TGTGCCACCAGCAGAGATATTAGCTATGGCTACACCTTC
TRBV11-2	-	TRBJ2-5	TRBD2	CASSLALAGGTQYF	TGTGCCAGCAGCTTAGCCTTGGCGGGGGGGACCCAGTACTTC
TRBV19	once	TRBJ2-7	-	CASSIALPRGTYEQYF	TGTGCCAGTAGTATAGCCCTCCCACGGGGAACCTACGAGCAGTACTTC
TRBV24-1	-	TRBJ1-5	TRBD1	CATSESGTGSNQPQHF	TGTGCCACCAGTGAATCCGGGACAGGTAGCAATCAGCCCCAGCATTTT
TRBV28	-	TRBJ2-7	-	CASSFLYLTYEQYF	TGTGCCAGCAGTTTCCTCTATCTAACCTACGAGCAGTACTTC
TRBV7-6	-	TRBJ2-7	TRBD2	CASSVAGAYEQYF	TGTGCCAGCAGTGTAGCGGGGGCCTACGAGCAGTACTTC
TRBV11-2	-	TRBJ2-1	TRBD2	CASTTGTSGYLTYNEQFF	TGTGCCAGCACCACCGGGACTAGCGGGTATCTTACCTACAATGAGCAGTTCTTC
TRBV28	-	TRBJ1-2	TRBD1	CASSGSDRGKGYTF	TGTGCCAGCAGCGGATCGGACAGGGGGAAGGGCTACACCTTC
TRBV19	-	TRBJ1-1	-	CASSYQYGNTEAFF	TGTGCCAGTAGTTATCAATACGGTAACACTGAAGCTTTCTTT
TRBV3-1/TRBV3-2	-	TRBJ2-3	-	CASSHTGSTDTQYF	TGTGCCAGCAGCCATACAGGGAGCACAGATACGCAGTATTTT
TRBV12-3/TRBV12-4	once	TRBJ2-2	-	CASSFSPWLELFF	TGTGCCAGCAGTTTTTCACCCTGGCTGGAGCTGTTTTTT
TRBV5-1	-	TRBJ1-6	TRBD1	CASSRREGASYNSPLHF	TGCGCCAGCAGTCGAAGGGAGGGGGCCTCCTATAATTCACCCCTCCACTTT
TRBV27	-	TRBJ2-7	TRBD2	CASSPSSGTYEQYF	TGTGCCAGCAGTCCCTCTAGCGGTACCTACGAGCAGTACTTC
TRBV15	-	TRBJ1-3	-	CATSRDLGNGNTIYF	TGTGCCACCAGCAGAGATTTGGGGAACGGAAACACCATATATTTT
TRBV4-1	-	TRBJ1-1	-	CASSFPKGQNTEAFF	TGCGCCAGCAGCTTCCCTAAGGGACAAAACACTGAAGCTTTCTTT
TRBV9	-	TRBJ1-5	-	CASSECQPQHF	TGTGCCAGCAGCGAGTGTCAGCCCCAGCATTTT
TRBV5-1	-	TRBJ2-1	-	CASSLDGSPQFF	TGCGCCAGCAGCTTGGATGGGAGTCCGCAGTTCTTC
TRBV6-1	once	TRBJ2-5	-	CASSEGAGGPGTQYF	TGTGCCAGCAGTGAAGGGGCTGGGGGCCCGGGGACCCAGTACTTC
TRBV7-9	-	TRBJ1-2	TRBD1	CASSDRGKYGYTF	TGTGCCAGCAGCGACAGGGGAAAATATGGCTACACCTTC
TRBV6-5	-	TRBJ1-3	-	CASSFRRPGNTIYF	TGTGCCAGCAGTTTTAGGAGACCTGGAAACACCATATATTTT
TRBV12-3/TRBV12-4	once	TRBJ1-3	-	CASSVRTGNTIYF	TGTGCCAGCAGCGTCAGAACTGGAAACACCATATATTTT
TRBV5-1	-	TRBJ1-1	-	CASSLAGRSNTEAFF	TGCGCCAGCAGCTTGGCCGGACGGTCCAACACTGAAGCTTTCTTT
TRBV27	-	TRBJ2-7	TRBD1	CASSRQGRSYEQYF	TGTGCCAGCAGTCGACAGGGAAGGTCCTACGAGCAGTACTTC
TRBV5-1	-	TRBJ1-6	TRBD1	CASSLTGLDSPLHF	TGCGCCAGCAGCCTGACAGGGTTAGATTCACCCCTCCACTTT
TRBV11-3	-	TRBJ1-1	-	CASSSGIWDTEAFF	TGTGCCAGCAGCTCGGGGATCTGGGACACTGAAGCTTTCTTT
TRBV27	-	TRBJ2-1	-	CASSPFLTGTVSYNEQFF	TGTGCCAGCAGTCCTTTCTTGACCGGGACGGTATCCTACAATGAGCAGTTCTTC
TRBV6-5	-	TRBJ1-1	-	CASSYDPTVNTEAFF	TGTGCCAGCAGTTATGACCCGACAGTGAACACTGAAGCTTTCTTT
TRBV24-1	-	TRBJ2-6	-	CATSDLATGSSGANVLTF	TGTGCCACCAGTGACCTCGCCACAGGGTCTTCGGGGGCCAACGTCCTGACTTTC
TRBV6-5	-	TRBJ1-2	-	CATSWGIYGYTF	TGTGCCACCTCTTGGGGTATCTATGGCTACACCTTC
TRBV2	-	TRBJ1-5	TRBD1	CASSPDRVSNQPQHF	TGTGCCAGCAGTCCGGACAGGGTTAGCAATCAGCCCCAGCATTTT
TRBV30	-	TRBJ2-5	TRBD2	CAWSGVLAGGVQETQYF	TGTGCCTGGAGTGGCGTACTAGCGGGAGGGGTTCAAGAGACCCAGTACTTC
TRBV3-1/TRBV3-2	few	TRBJ1-1	-	CASSQEGNTEAFF	TGTGCCAGCAGCCAAGAGGGGAACACTGAAGCTTTCTTT
TRBV5-1	few	TRBJ2-7	-	CASSSSYLGSDEQYF	TGCGCCAGCAGCTCCTCCTACCTTGGCTCCGACGAGCAGTACTTC
TRBV11-2	few	TRBJ1-2	-	CASSPESGYGYTF	TGTGCCAGCAGCCCGGAGTCCGGCTATGGCTACACCTTC
TRBV19	-	TRBJ2-2	TRBD1	CASSRTGRHTGELFF	TGTGCCAGTAGTAGGACAGGGCGGCACACCGGGGAGCTGTTTTTT
TRBV7-2	-	TRBJ2-7	TRBD2	CASSLSRELGYEQYF	TGTGCCAGCAGCTTATCGCGGGAGTTGGGCTACGAGCAGTACTTC
TRBV27	-	TRBJ1-1	TRBD1	CASSPWTGRGNTEAFF	TGTGCCAGCAGTCCCTGGACAGGCCGTGGGAACACTGAAGCTTTCTTT
TRBV11-3	-	TRBJ2-1	-	CASTPTRRFDEQFF	TGTGCCAGCACCCCGACTAGGCGGTTTGATGAGCAGTTCTTC
TRBV27	-	TRBJ1-5	-	CASSAGQVNQPQHF	TGTGCCAGCAGTGCCGGACAAGTCAATCAGCCCCAGCATTTT
TRBV19	-	TRBJ2-2	-	CASSRVYGSGELFF	TGTGCCAGTAGTAGGGTCTACGGTTCCGGGGAGCTGTTTTTT
TRBV29-1	-	TRBJ1-1	-	CSVPQEPKNTEAFF	TGCAGCGTTCCTCAGGAGCCAAAGAACACTGAAGCTTTCTTT
TRBV18	few	TRBJ1-4	TRBD1	CASSRTGTEDEKLFF	TGTGCCAGCTCACGAACCGGGACAGAGGATGAAAAACTGTTTTTT
TRBV9	-	TRBJ2-3	TRBD2	CASSLTAGGVTSTDTQYF	TGTGCCAGCAGCCTAACAGCGGGAGGGGTGACTAGCACAGATACGCAGTATTTT
TRBV18	-	TRBJ2-7	-	CASSPDVGFYEQYF	TGTGCCAGCTCACCAGATGTGGGGTTCTACGAGCAGTACTTC
TRBV7-9	-	TRBJ1-1	-	CASMPYSQPTEAFF	TGTGCCAGCATGCCCTACAGTCAACCCACTGAAGCTTTCTTT
TRBV5-1	-	TRBJ2-7	-	CASSYSGQSYEQYF	TGCGCCAGCAGTTATTCCGGACAGTCCTACGAGCAGTACTTC
TRBV24-1	-	TRBJ2-1	TRBD2	CATRLAGGPHNEQFF	TGTGCCACCAGGCTAGCGGGAGGGCCGCACAATGAGCAGTTCTTC
TRBV5-4	-	TRBJ2-3	TRBD2	CASSSATSGSTDTQYF	TGTGCCAGCAGCTCGGCGACTAGCGGAAGCACAGATACGCAGTATTTT